This T cell receptor (beta chain) was sequenced in a study of CD8+CD57+ T cells in acquired aplastic anemia. Study-wide points: Patients and controls turned out to have 25 to 35 CD8+ CDR3 sequences in common. Patients and healthy controls showed no significant CD8+ Simpson's diversity difference.

The use of genomic DNA as template underpinned the TCR beta VDJ and CDR3 profiling. TCRdb ran MiXCR on the reads and lists one entry per CDR3 protein. The sample lists approximately 98,000 distinct CDR3 sequences; roughly 51% were seen once. Concerning this clonotype: Its antigen remains unknown.

Material: sorted CD4+, CD8+, or CD8+CD57+ T cells (not recorded which) from PBMCs. The sequence was obtained from a human donor in good health, serving as a control.

The CDR3 DNA sequence: TGCAGTGCTATACCGACAGGGGGCGCGATTTCACCCCTCCACTTT. Translating gives CSAIPTGGAISPLHF. The chain uses TRBV20-1 and TRBJ1-6; 10 positions match TRBD1. The CDR3 loop spans 15 amino acids. Looked up from germline, CDR1 is DFQATT and CDR2 is SNEGSKA (reference sequence). V shed 4 bases, J shed 9 bases, and the junction held 9 bases outside the gene matches.